The 10 T cell receptor beta chains listed next were all sequenced from one sample in a study of cytomegalovirus exposure and HLA in healthy donors. Profiling relied on immunoSEQ multiplex PCR, and the TCRdb table lists in-frame clones only, not all of them. The sample has some 150,000 clones; roughly 87% are singletons. The sample consisted of PBMCs. The receptors originated from a woman between 18 and 30 years old in good health and CMV-seropositive.

This clone was counted a few times. This chain joins TRBV9 and TRBJ1-3; 7 bases are shared with TRBD1. CDR1 is SGDLS and CDR2 is YYNGEE in the germline V gene. CDR3 length equals 16 residues. Unmatched junction bases numbered 15, after V lost 8 bases and J lost 4 bases. The CDR3, as DNA: TGTGCCAGTACTAATTCCGGGACAGCGCAGGGAAACACCATATATTTT. Amino acid sequence: CASTNSGTAQGNTIYF. The variable domain in full, with the rest retrieved from reference TRBV9 and TRBJ1-3, is DSGVTQTPKHLITATGQRVTLRCSPRSGDLSVYWYQQSLDQGLQFLIQYYNGEERAKGNILERFSAQQFPDLHSELNLSSLELGDSALYFCASTNSGTAQGNTIYFGEGSWLTVV.

The rearrangement links TRBV9 to TRBJ1-4, with 7 bases matching TRBD1. CDR3 size: 19 residues. V lost 0 bases to trimming and J lost 8 bases; unmatched junction nucleotides: 19. CDR1 and CDR2 from the germline V gene are SGDLS and YYNGEE. The CDR3: CASSVVVGWGQRTREKLFF. CDR3 bases: TGTGCCAGCAGCGTAGTTGTCGGGTGGGGACAGAGAACCAGGGAAAAACTGTTTTTT.

The chain couples TRBV5-1 to TRBJ2-5; TRBD2 matches 7 bases. Germline V gene data show CDR1 as SGHRS and CDR2 as YFSETQ. The CDR3 totals 16 residues. J lost 1 base, V lost 4 bases, and 10 bases had no gene match. CDR3 sequence: CASSALSLAVQETQYF. DNA for the CDR3: TGCGCCAGCAGCGCGCTGAGTCTAGCGGTCCAAGAGACCCAGTACTTC.

The genes are TRBV4-3 and TRBJ2-2; a weak D match, TRBD2 (5 bases). V dropped 4 bases and J dropped 6 bases, with 12 bases sitting between them. Germline assignment: CDR1 LGHNA and CDR2 YSLEER. The CDR3 extends over 14 amino acids. The CDR3 here is CASSPLEEAGELFF. In nucleotides, the CDR3 is TGCGCCAGCAGCCCACTAGAGGAGGCCGGGGAGCTGTTTTTT.

For the CDR3, the DNA is TGTGCCAGCAGCTCCCGCCCGGGACTAGCGGGGGGGTGGGCCCAGTACTTC. Translating it yields CASSSRPGLAGGWAQYF. The chain employs TRBV5-6 and TRBJ2-5; 16 bases are a match to TRBD2. This CDR3 is built from 17 residues. In germline, CDR1 is SGHDT, CDR2 YYEEEE. V lost 3 bases, J lost 9 bases, and 11 bases stayed unmatched.

V is TRBV6-5 and J is TRBJ2-7, with D possibly TRBD2 on 6 matching bases. Deletions cut 0 bases from V and 0 bases from J, with 9 bases between. Germline assignment: CDR1 MNHEY and CDR2 SVGAGI. The CDR3 is 15 residues long. CDR3 loop: CASSYSGGGSYEQYF. The CDR3 DNA is TGTGCCAGCAGTTACTCCGGGGGTGGCTCCTACGAGCAGTACTTC.

The gene calls are TRBV19 and TRBJ1-2; 12 bases are a match to TRBD1. V dropped 3 bases and J dropped 2; count of bases not matched to a gene: 10. Per the germline V gene, CDR1 is LNHDA and CDR2 is SQIVND (reference sequence). This CDR3 contains 18 residues. DNA for the CDR3: TGTGCCAGTAGTATTCTCCCGGGACAGGGGGCCGTAAACTATGGCTACACCTTC. Its protein product is CASSILPGQGAVNYGYTF.

The V and J genes are TRBV6-1 and TRBJ2-7; D might be TRBD1 (7 bases). The germline V gene has CDR1 MNHNS and CDR2 SASEGT. Deletions cut 1 base from V and 4 bases from J, with 11 bases between. This CDR3 contains 14 residues. The CDR3 nucleotides read TGTGCCAGCAGTGAAGTCTCAGGGGGGTACGAGCAGTACTTC. It yields the protein CASSEVSGGYEQYF.

This chain uses TRBV7-2 with TRBJ1-3; 7 nucleotides align to TRBD1. The J segment lost 3 bases and the V segment lost 2 bases, leaving 4 bases of the junction unmatched. The CDR3 contains 15 residues. Germline assignment: CDR1 SGHTA and CDR2 FQGNSA. Here the CDR3 reads CASSLRGHGGNTIYF. The CDR3 DNA reads TGTGCCAGCAGCTTAAGGGGGCACGGTGGAAACACCATATATTTT. Full variable domain (rest looked up from reference TRBV7-2 and TRBJ1-3): GAGVSQSPSNKVTEKGKDVELRCDPISGHTALYWYRQSLGQGLEFLIYFQGNSAPDKSGLPSDRFSAERTGGSVSTLTIQRTQQEDSAVYLCASSLRGHGGNTIYFGEGSWLTVV.

The V call is TRBV18, the J call TRBJ1-4; TRBD1 matches 7 bases. From germline, CDR1 is KGHSH and CDR2 LQKENI. This CDR3 has 14 residues. The trim removed 6 bases at V and 4 bases at J, leaving 5 bases unmatched. CDR3: CASSPGQLNEKLFF. The CDR3 region has the DNA TGTGCCAGCTCCCCGGGACAGCTTAATGAAAAACTGTTTTTT.